This T cell receptor (beta chain) comes out of a study of cytomegalovirus exposure and HLA in healthy donors. Trimming took 5 bases from V and 3 from J, leaving 13 bases between them. CDR3 length: 14 amino acids. In germline, CDR1 is SEHNR, CDR2 FQNEAQ (reference sequence). Generated by immunoSEQ multiplex PCR, the TCRdb table keeps only in-frame clones and is missing some. In the table there are a few hundred thousand clones, around 86% of which are singletons. Sequencing was carried out using PBMCs. The clonotype was recovered from a young woman in good health and CMV-seronegative. V and J are TRBV7-9 and TRBJ1-2; possibly TRBD1 for D (6 bases). CDR3 DNA sequence: TGTGCCAGCAGCCTTCGGACAGAGGACTATGGCTACACCTTC. It is translated as CASSLRTEDYGYTF. The complete variable domain, with remaining parts taken from reference TRBV7-9 and TRBJ1-2, reads DTGVSQNPRHKITKRGQNVTFRCDPISEHNRLYWYRQTLGQGPEFLTYFQNEAQLEKSRLLSDRFSAERPKGSFSTLEIQRTEQGDSAMYLCASSLRTEDYGYTFGSGTRLTVV.